Listed below are T cell receptor beta chains from one sample, sequenced in a study of cytomegalovirus exposure and HLA in healthy donors. TCRdb keeps only in-frame clones here, not all; method: immunoSEQ multiplex PCR. The data contain under 200,000 clones, about 81% of them seen just once; the ten biggest clones take up about 0.8%. Sequencing input: PBMCs. The receptors shown here come from a young woman in good health and CMV-seronegative. The CDR3 runs from the conserved cysteine through the conserved F or W. Fields, in order: V gene, D gene, J gene, clone size, CDR3 protein, CDR3 DNA. A D gene is named only where the DNA matches it firmly. Where a row states a size, it is once, few, many or the class of an expanded clone; other rows omit it.

>TRBV7-9|TRBD1|TRBJ2-2|.
CASAPGQGFIGELFF
TGTGCCAGCGCACCGGGACAGGGGTTTATCGGGGAGCTGTTTTTT
>TRBV29-1|TRBD2|TRBJ2-2|.
CSAKGEGGELFF
TGCAGCGCCAAAGGGGAGGGCGGGGAGCTGTTTTTT
>TRBV5-4|.|TRBJ1-2|.
CASSFDQGEVYGYTF
TGTGCCAGCAGCTTTGACCAGGGCGAGGTCTATGGCTACACCTTC
>TRBV2|.|TRBJ1-1|.
CASSERGARTEAFF
TGTGCCAGCAGTGAACGGGGGGCGAGGACTGAAGCTTTCTTT
>TRBV4-1|TRBD1|TRBJ2-5|.
CASSQDLSGGQETQYF
TGCGCCAGCAGCCAAGATTTATCAGGGGGACAAGAGACCCAGTACTTC
>TRBV6-5|TRBD1|TRBJ1-4|.
CASSYLQGADEKLFF
TGTGCCAGCAGCTACCTCCAGGGGGCGGATGAAAAACTGTTTTTT
>TRBV29-1|TRBD1|TRBJ1-2|.
CSVEGQGLGYTF
TGCAGCGTTGAGGGACAGGGGCTTGGCTACACCTTC
>TRBV6-5|TRBD2|TRBJ2-7|once
CAPNGLAGVEQYF
TGTGCCCCCAACGGGCTAGCGGGGGTCGAGCAGTACTTC
>TRBV7-9|.|TRBJ1-3|.
CASSLDSSGNTIYF
TGTGCCAGCAGCTTGGACAGCTCTGGAAACACCATATATTTT
>TRBV4-1|TRBD1|TRBJ2-7|.
CASSQDRGYEQYF
TGCGCCAGCAGCCAGGACAGGGGGTACGAGCAGTACTTC
>TRBV6-5|.|TRBJ2-1|.
CASSYQGGSSYNEQFF
TGTGCCAGCAGTTACCAAGGGGGTAGCTCCTACAATGAGCAGTTCTTC
>TRBV10-3|TRBD2|TRBJ2-3|.
CAIKGERGGLSTSTDTQYF
TGTGCCATCAAGGGTGAGCGGGGGGGCCTATCAACCAGCACAGATACGCAGTATTTT
>TRBV7-9|.|TRBJ2-5|.
CASSSGQETQYF
TGTGCCAGCAGCTCCGGGCAAGAGACCCAGTACTTC
>TRBV5-4|.|TRBJ2-7|.
CASSLQDTNEQYF
TGTGCCAGCAGCTTGCAGGACACGAACGAGCAGTACTTC
>TRBV5-1|TRBD1|TRBJ2-7|.
CASSLVGGQGSYEQYF
TGCGCCAGCAGCTTGGTAGGGGGACAGGGCTCCTACGAGCAGTACTTC
>TRBV7-9|TRBD1|TRBJ2-7|.
CASSPGGYEQYF
TGTGCCAGTAGTCCAGGGGGCTACGAGCAGTACTTC
>TRBV5-1|.|TRBJ2-3|.
CASSRRSTDTQYF
TGCGCCAGCAGCCGCAGAAGCACAGATACGCAGTATTTT
>TRBV9|.|TRBJ2-5|once
CASSVGMATAEDQYF
TGTGCCAGCAGCGTAGGTATGGCGACAGCTGAGGACCAGTACTTC
>TRBV7-8|.|TRBJ1-1|few
CASSFPMNTEAFF
TGTGCCAGCAGCTTTCCTATGAACACTGAAGCTTTCTTT
>TRBV5-4|.|TRBJ1-5|.
CASSPEKDQPQHF
TGTGCCAGCAGCCCGGAGAAAGATCAGCCCCAGCATTTT
>TRBV27|.|TRBJ2-1|.
CASSLTYIPNEQFF
TGTGCCAGCAGTTTGACTTACATACCGAATGAGCAGTTCTTC
>TRBV29-1|TRBD2|TRBJ2-3|.
CSVEEPASGHTDTQYF
TGCAGCGTTGAAGAGCCGGCTAGCGGCCACACAGATACGCAGTATTTT
>TRBV25-1|.|TRBJ1-6|.
CASAWGQGVNSPLHF
TGTGCCAGCGCCTGGGGGCAGGGCGTCAATTCACCCCTCCACTTT
>TRBV5-5|.|TRBJ2-7|.
CASSLVQTVPTYEQYF
TGTGCCAGCAGCTTAGTCCAGACAGTCCCTACCTACGAGCAGTACTTC
>TRBV25-1|.|TRBJ2-5|.
CASQRSYGETQYF
TGTGCCAGCCAGAGGTCCTACGGAGAGACCCAGTACTTC
>TRBV2|TRBD1|TRBJ1-1|.
CASSENGQGGTEAFF
TGTGCCAGCAGCGAAAACGGACAGGGGGGCACTGAAGCTTTCTTT
>TRBV25-1|.|TRBJ2-2|.
CASRSPNTGELFF
TGTGCCAGCAGGTCCCCAAACACCGGGGAGCTGTTTTTT
>TRBV7-8|.|TRBJ2-2|.
CASSADRNTGELFF
TGTGCCAGCAGCGCGGACAGGAACACCGGGGAGCTGTTTTTT
>TRBV5-5|TRBD1|TRBJ1-2|once
CASSRAGTGSYGYTF
TGTGCCAGCAGCCGCGCCGGGACAGGGTCCTATGGCTACACCTTC
>TRBV27|.|TRBJ2-1|.
CASSLSGGYNEQFF
TGTGCCAGCAGTTTATCAGGAGGTTACAATGAGCAGTTCTTC
>TRBV19|.|TRBJ1-3|few
CASSIVPGGNTIYF
TGTGCCAGTAGTATAGTCCCAGGCGGAAACACCATATATTTT
>TRBV28|TRBD1|TRBJ2-6|.
CASSTFRDRGTSGANVLTF
TGTGCCAGCAGTACATTTCGGGACAGGGGGACGTCAGGGGCCAACGTCCTGACTTTC
>TRBV6-5|TRBD1|TRBJ1-6|.
CASSPLGTGNSPLHF
TGTGCCAGCAGCCCACTCGGGACAGGGAATTCACCCCTCCACTTT
>TRBV5-1|.|TRBJ2-7|.
CASSRGNEEGEQYF
TGCGCCAGCAGCCGAGGGAACGAAGAGGGCGAGCAGTACTTC
>TRBV7-3|TRBD2|TRBJ2-2|.
CASSLSPAGVSGELFF
TGTGCCAGCAGCTTATCGCCAGCGGGAGTTTCTGGGGAGCTGTTTTTT
>TRBV9|.|TRBJ2-3|.
CVSSVAEAGATDTQYF
TGTGTCAGCAGCGTAGCCGAGGCAGGGGCCACAGATACGCAGTATTTT
>TRBV19|.|TRBJ1-1|.
CASSSGVGVSLNTEAFF
TGTGCCAGTAGTTCAGGGGTGGGGGTGAGCCTGAACACTGAAGCTTTCTTT
>TRBV27|TRBD1|TRBJ1-2|.
CASSRNGQAVPYGYTF
TGTGCCAGCAGCCGCAACGGACAGGCCGTCCCCTATGGCTACACCTTC
>TRBV7-9|.|TRBJ1-2|.
CASSLKTFNYGYTF
TGTGCCAGCAGCCTCAAGACTTTTAACTATGGCTACACCTTC
>TRBV7-9|.|TRBJ1-1|.
CSSSLSQGFDPDTEAFF
TGTTCCAGCAGCTTAAGTCAGGGTTTTGATCCGGACACTGAAGCTTTCTTT
>TRBV9|TRBD1|TRBJ2-6|.
CASRRTGGLGANVLTF
TGTGCCAGCAGGAGGACAGGGGGCTTGGGGGCCAACGTCCTGACTTTC
>TRBV18|TRBD1|TRBJ1-1|.
CASSQGQMNTEAFF
TGTGCCAGCTCACAGGGACAGATGAACACTGAAGCTTTCTTT